This T cell receptor (beta chain) was identified in a study of beta chain features in type 1 diabetes. Points from the study as a whole: Type 1 diabetes patients had TCRB CDR3s that were shorter (moderately but significantly so) in all four CD4+ subsets.

J lost 5 bases, V lost 3 bases, and 5 bases had no gene match. The CDR3 spans 15 residues. Germline V lookup: CDR1 SGHAT, CDR2 FQNNGV. Only a few counts were recorded for this clone. Its antigen is still unknown. TCRB transcripts that were expressed got sequenced, as all of the isolated RNA had been reverse transcribed. The data were produced by immunoSEQ multiplex PCR, yet TCRdb's version contains in-frame clones alone and is incomplete. The table has 550,000 to 850,000 clones, 13% seen once; the top ten hold roughly 0.022%. The TCR comes from a man younger than 35 with type 1 diabetes. The rearrangement links TRBV11-2 to TRBJ2-3, with 10 bases aligning to TRBD2. Sequencing was carried out using naive CD4+ T cells from blood. The CDR3 DNA reads as TGTGCCAGCAGCTTTGCTAGCGGGGGAGGAGATACGCAGTATTTT. Protein sequence: CASSFASGGGDTQYF. The full variable domain, completed using reference TRBV11-2 and TRBJ2-3, is EAGVAQSPRYKIIEKRQSVAFWCNPISGHATLYWYQQILGQGPKLLIQFQNNGVVDDSQLPKDRFSAERLKGVDSTLKIQPAKLEDSAVYLCASSFASGGGDTQYFGPGTRLTVL.